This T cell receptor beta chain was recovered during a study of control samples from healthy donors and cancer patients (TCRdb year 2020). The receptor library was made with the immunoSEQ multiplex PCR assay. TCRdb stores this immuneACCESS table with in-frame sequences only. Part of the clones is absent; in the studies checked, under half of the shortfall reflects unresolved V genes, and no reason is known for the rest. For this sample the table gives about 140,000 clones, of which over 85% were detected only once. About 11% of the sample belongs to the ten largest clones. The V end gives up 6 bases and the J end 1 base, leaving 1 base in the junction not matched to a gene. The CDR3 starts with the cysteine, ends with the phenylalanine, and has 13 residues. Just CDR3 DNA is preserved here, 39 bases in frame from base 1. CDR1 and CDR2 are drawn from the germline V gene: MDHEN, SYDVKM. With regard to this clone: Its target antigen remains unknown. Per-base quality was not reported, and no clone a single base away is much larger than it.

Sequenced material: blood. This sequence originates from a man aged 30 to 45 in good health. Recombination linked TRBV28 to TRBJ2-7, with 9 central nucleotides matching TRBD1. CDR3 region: CASRGQGSYEQYF. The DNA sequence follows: TGTGCCAGCAGGGGACAGGGATCCTACGAGCAGTACTTC.